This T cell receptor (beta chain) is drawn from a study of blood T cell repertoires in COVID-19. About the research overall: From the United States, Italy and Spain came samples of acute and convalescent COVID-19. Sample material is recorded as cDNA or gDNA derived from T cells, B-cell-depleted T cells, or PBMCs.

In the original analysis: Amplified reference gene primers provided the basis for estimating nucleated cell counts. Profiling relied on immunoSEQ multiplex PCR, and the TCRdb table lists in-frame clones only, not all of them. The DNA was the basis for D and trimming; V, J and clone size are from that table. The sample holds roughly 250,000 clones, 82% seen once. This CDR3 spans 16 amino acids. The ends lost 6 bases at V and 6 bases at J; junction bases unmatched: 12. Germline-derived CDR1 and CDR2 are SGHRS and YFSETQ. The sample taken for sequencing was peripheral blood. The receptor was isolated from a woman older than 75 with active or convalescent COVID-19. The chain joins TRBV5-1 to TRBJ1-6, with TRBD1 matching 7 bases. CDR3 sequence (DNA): TGCGCCAGCAACCTCGCGGGACAGCGTGCTAATTCACCCCTCCACTTT. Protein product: CASNLAGQRANSPLHF.